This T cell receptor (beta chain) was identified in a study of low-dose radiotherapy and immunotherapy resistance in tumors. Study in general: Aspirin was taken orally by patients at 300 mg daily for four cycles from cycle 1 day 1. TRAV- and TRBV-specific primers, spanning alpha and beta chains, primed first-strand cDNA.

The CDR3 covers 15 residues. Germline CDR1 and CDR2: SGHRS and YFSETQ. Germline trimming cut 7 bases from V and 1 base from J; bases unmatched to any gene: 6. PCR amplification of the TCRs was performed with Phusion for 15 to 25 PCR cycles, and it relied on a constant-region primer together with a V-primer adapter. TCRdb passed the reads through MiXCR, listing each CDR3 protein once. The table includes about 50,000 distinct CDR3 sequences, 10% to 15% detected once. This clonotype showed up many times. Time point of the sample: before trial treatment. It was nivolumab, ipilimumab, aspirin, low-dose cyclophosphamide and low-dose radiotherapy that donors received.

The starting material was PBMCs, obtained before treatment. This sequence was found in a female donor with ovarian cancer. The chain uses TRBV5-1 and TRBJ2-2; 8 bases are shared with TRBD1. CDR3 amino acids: CASGPGTGNTGELFF. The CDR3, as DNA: TGCGCCAGCGGGCCCGGGACAGGGAACACCGGGGAGCTGTTTTTT.